This T cell receptor beta chain appears in the sequencing data of a study of T cell responses to AZD1222 COVID-19 vaccine. Regarding the study as a whole: Only a handful of AZD1222 recipients, five to seven in all, had baseline seropositivity. Spike-specific TCR breadth and depth grew following two AZD1222 doses. Vaccine-related CD4 TCRs covered spike, predominating at 160-218 and 743-854. In a largely white British group with more females than males, clonal diversity was possibly underestimated.

As regards this clone: Antigen unknown.

The length of the CDR3 is 15 residues. Trimming cost V 4 bases and J 0 bases, with 12 bases left between them. Per the germline V gene, CDR1 is GTSNPN and CDR2 is SVGIG (reference sequence). Assay: immunoSEQ multiplex PCR; the TCRdb copy retains only in-frame clones and omits some. The table includes under 150,000 clones, around 93% detected once. The V call is TRBV30, the J call TRBJ2-2; D remains ambiguous. This receptor was identified in an adult in good health. The sequencing used peripheral blood, collected on day 0 of AZD1222 vaccination. The CDR3 DNA sequence: TGTGCCTGGACCCCCTCCGTCGCGAACACCGGGGAGCTGTTTTTT. Amino acids: CAWTPSVANTGELFF.